Listed here are 17 T cell receptor beta chains from one sample, sequenced in a study of siplizumab effects on memory and regulatory T cells. This table comes from immunoSEQ multiplex PCR, and its TCRdb copy is limited to in-frame clones, with some not included. The sample lists 120,000 or so clones, 80% to 95% occurring once. Sequencing used CD4+ T cells sorted from blood. The source is a human donor in good health.

This chain joins TRBV11-2 and TRBJ2-5; TRBD1 might be the D (6 bases). The CDR3 consists of 15 residues. From germline, CDR1 is SGHAT and CDR2 FQNNGV. The germline V and J ends were trimmed by 5 bases and 0 bases, with 13 bases remaining between them. The CDR3 is CASSPGQKYQETQYF. CDR3 bases: TGTGCCAGCAGCCCGGGACAAAAATACCAAGAGACCCAGTACTTC. Combining the CDR3 with reference TRBV11-2 and TRBJ2-5 gives the whole variable domain EAGVAQSPRYKIIEKRQSVAFWCNPISGHATLYWYQQILGQGPKLLIQFQNNGVVDDSQLPKDRFSAERLKGVDSTLKIQPAKLEDSAVYLCASSPGQKYQETQYFGPGTRLLVL.

This chain links TRBV27 with TRBJ2-5, with 12 bases fitting TRBD2. CDR3 length: 15 residues. The V segment lost 3 bases and the J segment 3 bases; nucleotides outside the gene matches: 2. The V gene's germline CDR1 is MNHEY and CDR2 SMNVEV (reference sequence). CDR3 in DNA: TGTGCCAGCAGTTTTCTAGCGGGGGGGAAAGAGACCCAGTACTTC. Residues: CASSFLAGGKETQYF.

The chain has TRBV2 and TRBJ1-5, with TRBD1 identical over 7 bases. In germline, CDR1 is SNHLY, CDR2 FYNNEI. V shed 8 bases and J 3 bases; nucleotides not matched to a gene: 7. The CDR3 runs to 14 residues. The CDR3 spells CASGRQGSNQPQHF. The CDR3 region has the DNA TGTGCCAGCGGAAGACAGGGATCCAATCAGCCCCAGCATTTT.

The gene calls are TRBV5-1 and TRBJ2-3; unclear D gene. The germline CDR1 and CDR2 sequences are SGHRS and YFSETQ. The V and J ends lost 0 bases and 4 bases respectively, with 6 bases between them. This CDR3 comprises 13 residues. CDR3 sequence: CASSLGQADTQYF. The CDR3 coding sequence is TGCGCCAGCAGCTTGGGCCAGGCAGATACGCAGTATTTT.

The chain has TRBV7-2 and TRBJ2-3; 8 bases agree with TRBD2. Germline V gene sequence: CDR1 SGHTA, CDR2 FQGNSA. V shed 7 bases and J 3 bases; nucleotides not matched to a gene: 9. This CDR3 is 15 amino acids long. Written as DNA, the CDR3 is TGTGCCAGCAACTACGGGGGGGCCGGTACAGATACGCAGTATTTT. It translates to CASNYGGAGTDTQYF.

The V gene is TRBV28, the J gene TRBJ2-7; 8 bases fit TRBD1. The CDR3 is made up of 16 amino acids. Unmatched junction bases numbered 9, after V lost 5 bases and J lost 0 bases. CDR1 MDHEN and CDR2 SYDVKM come from the germline V gene. In DNA form, the CDR3 reads TGTGCCAGCAGTCCCATCCAGGGGGCCGCCTCCTACGAGCAGTACTTC. Amino acids: CASSPIQGAASYEQYF.

The V and J genes are TRBV2 and TRBJ2-7; perhaps TRBD2 as D (5 bases). The CDR3 extends over 12 amino acids. Germline CDR1 reads SNHLY; CDR2 reads FYNNEI. V lost 8 bases and J lost 2, with 10 bases in between. In DNA form, the CDR3 reads TGTGCCAGCGGCCAGGAGGCCTACGAGCAGTACTTC. This gives the protein CASGQEAYEQYF.

The CDR3 spells CSAARGLAGTDTQYF. The DNA for the CDR3 is TGCAGCGCCGCCCGGGGACTAGCTGGCACAGATACGCAGTATTTT. The V gene is TRBV29-1, the J gene TRBJ2-3; TRBD2 agrees at 9 bases. The CDR3 runs to 15 residues. Germline V CDR1 and CDR2: SQVTM, ANQGSEA. V lost 7 bases to trimming and J lost 1 base; unmatched junction nucleotides: 9.

The chain joins TRBV5-1 to TRBJ1-4; D might be TRBD1 (6 bases). This CDR3 has 14 amino acids. The V gene's germline CDR1 is SGHRS and CDR2 YFSETQ. The V end lost 4 bases, the J end lost 3 bases, and 10 bases lay between the germline ends. CDR3 amino acids: CASSAGASNEKLFF. CDR3 sequence (DNA): TGCGCCAGCAGCGCAGGGGCGTCTAATGAAAAACTGTTTTTT.

The rearrangement links TRBV25-1 to TRBJ2-3, with no clear D. V lost 4 bases to trimming and J lost 4 bases, with 12 bases between them. The germline gives CDR1 MGHDK, CDR2 SYGVNS. The CDR3 loop spans 14 amino acids. CDR3 coding DNA: TGTGCCAGCAGTGTACCTTCAAGTCCAGATACGCAGTATTTT. It yields the protein CASSVPSSPDTQYF.

The genes are TRBV7-2 and TRBJ2-5, with TRBD1 matching 8 bases. The ends lost 3 bases at V and 4 bases at J; junction bases unmatched: 4. CDR1 and CDR2 (germline): SGHTA, FQGNSA. The CDR3 sequence is 14 residues long. DNA for the CDR3: TGTGCCAGCAGCTTGACAGGGGCGGGAGAGACCCAGTACTTC. Encoded protein: CASSLTGAGETQYF.

The J gene is TRBJ1-5, the V gene TRBV10-3; 9 bases agree with TRBD1. V shed 2 bases, J shed 4 bases, and the junction held 0 bases outside the gene matches. Germline V gene data show CDR1 as ENHRY and CDR2 as SYGVKD. The CDR3 covers 14 residues. As DNA, the CDR3 is TGTGCCATCAGTGAGGGGACAGGGAATCAGCCCCAGCATTTT. It is translated as CAISEGTGNQPQHF.

The rearrangement links TRBV10-3 to TRBJ2-1, with a weak D call TRBD1 (6 bases). There are 13 residues in the CDR3. V was cut by 8 bases and J by 8 bases, with 16 bases left in between. The germline V gene encodes CDR1 ENHRY and CDR2 SYGVKD. DNA of the CDR3: TGTGCCATCGCTGGGGGCGCTTTCGATGAGCAGTTCTTC. Translated: CAIAGGAFDEQFF.

The V and J genes are TRBV5-1 and TRBJ2-1, with 13 bases fitting TRBD2. CDR3 length: 15 residues. CDR1 and CDR2 (germline): SGHRS, YFSETQ. V dropped 4 bases and J dropped 8; count of bases not matched to a gene: 6. The CDR3 loop reads CASSPGLAGTHEQFF. In nucleotides, the CDR3 is TGCGCCAGCAGCCCGGGACTAGCGGGGACGCATGAGCAGTTCTTC.

The CDR3 loop reads CASSLHRGTLFTGELFF. CDR3 DNA sequence: TGTGCCAGCAGCCTTCACAGGGGAACCCTCTTCACCGGGGAGCTGTTTTTT. The chain couples TRBV13 to TRBJ2-2; 7 nucleotides agree with TRBD1. Germline values: CDR1 PRHDT, CDR2 FYEKMQ (reference sequence). The CDR3 has 17 amino acids. Trimming cost V 5 bases and J 4 bases; bases outside gene matches: 13.

DNA for the CDR3: TGTGCCAGCAGCCCAGGACCCTTCGGGAAGCGACTCGAGACAGATACGCAGTATTTT. Translated, it gives CASSPGPFGKRLETDTQYF. The chain employs TRBV7-8 and TRBJ2-3; perhaps TRBD2 as D (5 bases). CDR3 length equals 19 residues. Germline-derived CDR1 and CDR2 are SGHVS and FQNEAQ. V gave up 5 bases and J gave up 3 bases, with 27 bases separating them. Complete variable domain (other parts from reference TRBV7-8 and TRBJ2-3): GAGVSQSPRYKVAKRGQDVALRCDPISGHVSLFWYQQALGQGPEFLTYFQNEAQLDKSGLPSDRFFAERPEGSVSTLKIQRTQQEDSAVYLCASSPGPFGKRLETDTQYFGPGTRLTVL.

This chain links TRBV6-4 with TRBJ2-5, with D perhaps being TRBD1 or TRBD2 (5 bases each). The CDR3 totals 17 residues. The ends were cut back, 2 bases at V and 1 base at J, with 17 bases in the middle. Germline loops: CDR1 MRHNA, CDR2 SNTAGT. CDR3 protein: CASSDRGTKAVQETQYF. CDR3 sequence (DNA): TGTGCCAGCAGTGACAGGGGAACGAAAGCGGTCCAAGAGACCCAGTACTTC.